The clone carrying this TCR beta chain was recorded a few times. Its cognate antigen is unknown. This entry comes from a study of T cell responses to AZD1222 COVID-19 vaccine. Study in general: Both about-4-week and about-12-week second-dose recipients were combined. Findings of the study overall: Regions left unmutated in variants are reportedly the target of nearly half of spike-specific TCRs. In a largely white British group with more females than males, clonal diversity was possibly underestimated.

Germline CDR1 reads MNHEY; CDR2 reads SVGAGI. V was trimmed by 6 bases and J by 8 bases, leaving 16 bases between them. The CDR3 is made up of 13 amino acids. Assay used: immunoSEQ multiplex PCR; TCRdb lists only in-frame clones, some missing. The table includes roughly 100,000 clones, around 90% detected once. The specimen was peripheral blood, collected on day 0 of AZD1222 vaccination. This sequence joins TRBV6-5 and TRBJ1-2; perhaps TRBD1 as D (5 bases). The source is an adult in good health. CDR3 in amino acids: CASRALRGGGYTF. In DNA, the CDR3 is TGTGCCAGCAGGGCCCTCCGGGGGGGAGGCTACACCTTC.